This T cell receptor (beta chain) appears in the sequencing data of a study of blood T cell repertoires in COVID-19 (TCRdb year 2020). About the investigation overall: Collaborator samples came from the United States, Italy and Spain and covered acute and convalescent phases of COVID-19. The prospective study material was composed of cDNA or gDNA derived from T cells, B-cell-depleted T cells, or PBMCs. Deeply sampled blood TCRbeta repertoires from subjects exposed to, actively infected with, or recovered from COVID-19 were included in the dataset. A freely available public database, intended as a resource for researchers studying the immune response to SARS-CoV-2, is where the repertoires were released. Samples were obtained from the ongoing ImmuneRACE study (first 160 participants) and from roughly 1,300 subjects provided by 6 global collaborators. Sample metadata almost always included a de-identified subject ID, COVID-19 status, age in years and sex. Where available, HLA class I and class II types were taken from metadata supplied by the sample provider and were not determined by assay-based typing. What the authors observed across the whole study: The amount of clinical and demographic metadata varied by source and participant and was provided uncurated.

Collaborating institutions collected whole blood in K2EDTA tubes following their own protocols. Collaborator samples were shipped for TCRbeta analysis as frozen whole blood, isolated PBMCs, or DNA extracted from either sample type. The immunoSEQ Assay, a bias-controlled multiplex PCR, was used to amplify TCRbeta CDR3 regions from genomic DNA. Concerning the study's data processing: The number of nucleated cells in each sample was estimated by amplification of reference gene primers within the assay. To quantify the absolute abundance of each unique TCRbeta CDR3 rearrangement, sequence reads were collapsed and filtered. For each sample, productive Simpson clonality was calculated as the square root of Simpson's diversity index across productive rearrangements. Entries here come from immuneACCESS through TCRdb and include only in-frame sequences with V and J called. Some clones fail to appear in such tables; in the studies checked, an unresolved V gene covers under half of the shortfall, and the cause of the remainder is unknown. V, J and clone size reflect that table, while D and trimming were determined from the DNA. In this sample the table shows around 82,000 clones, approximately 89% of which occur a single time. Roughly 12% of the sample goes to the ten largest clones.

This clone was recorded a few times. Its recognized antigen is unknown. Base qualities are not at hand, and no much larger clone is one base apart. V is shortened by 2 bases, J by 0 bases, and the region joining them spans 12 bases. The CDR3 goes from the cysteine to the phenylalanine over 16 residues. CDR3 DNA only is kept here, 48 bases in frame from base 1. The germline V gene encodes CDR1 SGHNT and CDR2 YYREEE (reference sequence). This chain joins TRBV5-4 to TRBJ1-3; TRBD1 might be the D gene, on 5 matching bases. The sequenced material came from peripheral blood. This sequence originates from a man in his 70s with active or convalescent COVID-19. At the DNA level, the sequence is TGTGCCAGCAGCTTAATGGGACTGACCTCTGGAAACACCATATATTTT. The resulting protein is CASSLMGLTSGNTIYF.